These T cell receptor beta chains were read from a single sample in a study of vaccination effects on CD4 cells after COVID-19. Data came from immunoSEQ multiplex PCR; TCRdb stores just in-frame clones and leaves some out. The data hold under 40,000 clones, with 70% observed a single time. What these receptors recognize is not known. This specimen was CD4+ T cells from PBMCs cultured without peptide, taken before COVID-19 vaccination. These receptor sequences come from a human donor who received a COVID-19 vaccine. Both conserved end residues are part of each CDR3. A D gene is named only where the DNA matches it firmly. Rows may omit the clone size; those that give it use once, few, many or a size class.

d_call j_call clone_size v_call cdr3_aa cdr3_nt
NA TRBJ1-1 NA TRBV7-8 CASSLARGPVDTEAFF TGTGCCAGCAGCTTAGCGCGGGGGCCAGTCGACACTGAAGCTTTCTTT
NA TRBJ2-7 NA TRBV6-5 CASVGMTSSYEQYF TGTGCCAGCGTAGGGATGACTAGCTCCTACGAGCAGTACTTC
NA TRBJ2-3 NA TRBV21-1 CASSTLRGTSGITDTQYF TGTGCCAGCAGCACGCTCCGCGGGACTAGCGGTATCACAGATACGCAGTATTTT
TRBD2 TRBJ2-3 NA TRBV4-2 CASSQDLTSGGPRDTQYF TGTGCCAGCAGCCAAGATCTCACTAGCGGGGGGCCTCGAGATACGCAGTATTTT
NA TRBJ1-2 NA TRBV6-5 CASSRYTDQIYGYTF TGTGCCAGCAGTCGCTACACGGACCAAATCTATGGCTACACCTTC
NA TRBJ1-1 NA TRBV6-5 CASSYSAQNTEAFF TGTGCCAGCAGTTACTCGGCGCAGAACACTGAAGCTTTCTTT
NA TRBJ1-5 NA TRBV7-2 CASSLQGVNQPQHF TGTGCCAGCAGCTTACAAGGGGTGAATCAGCCCCAGCATTTT
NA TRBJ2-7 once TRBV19 CASPEPFLAYEQYF TGTGCCAGTCCCGAACCTTTTTTGGCCTACGAGCAGTACTTC
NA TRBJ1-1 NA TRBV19 CASKEDGRLNTEAFF TGTGCCAGTAAGGAGGACGGCAGACTGAACACTGAAGCTTTCTTT
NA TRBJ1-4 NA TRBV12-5 CASARGDWPIGKLFF TGTGCTAGTGCCCGAGGCGATTGGCCGATTGGAAAACTGTTTTTT
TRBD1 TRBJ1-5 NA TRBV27 CASSLNPRQGHQPQHF TGTGCCAGCAGTCTCAACCCTCGACAGGGTCATCAGCCCCAGCATTTT
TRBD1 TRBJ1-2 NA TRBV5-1 CASSSSQGNYGYTF TGCGCCAGCAGCTCCTCACAGGGGAACTATGGCTACACCTTC
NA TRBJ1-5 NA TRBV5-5 CASSRVGGPEGNQPQHF TGTGCCAGCAGTCGAGTGGGGGGACCAGAGGGGAATCAGCCCCAGCATTTT
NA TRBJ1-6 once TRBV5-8 CASSLATDPHLYNSPLHF TGTGCCAGCAGCTTGGCCACGGACCCCCACCTATATAATTCACCCCTCCACTTT
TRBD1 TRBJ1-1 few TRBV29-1 CSFSGTGFTEAFF TGCAGCTTCAGCGGGACAGGGTTTACTGAAGCTTTCTTT
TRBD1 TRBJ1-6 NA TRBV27 CASSYDRGSNSPLHF TGTGCCAGCAGTTATGACAGGGGTTCTAATTCACCCCTCCACTTT
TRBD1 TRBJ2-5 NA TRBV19 CASSYGTAETQYF TGTGCCAGTAGTTATGGGACAGCAGAGACCCAGTACTTC
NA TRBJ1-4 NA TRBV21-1 CASSKTQGAGEKLFF TGTGCCAGCAGCAAAACGCAGGGGGCAGGTGAAAAACTGTTTTTT